This T cell receptor beta chain was found in a study of T-cell memory formation after mild COVID-19. The wider study: Largely donor-specific TCR clusters were found.

This clonotype was seen only a few times. Its antigen remains unidentified. Trimming pared 2 bases from V and 6 bases from J, leaving 11 bases between. The CDR3 is 14 amino acids. The germline V gene has CDR1 MNHEY and CDR2 SVGEGT. TCR alpha and TCR beta cDNA libraries carrying sample barcodes and UMIs came from 5'RACE with constant-segment primers. TCRdb processed the 5' RACE reads anew with MiXCR; each CDR3 protein has one entry. The sample consists of around 100,000 distinct CDR3 sequences, about a fifth of them appearing once. Overall study findings and caveats: Balance between CD4 and CD8 was seen in clones contracting day 15 to 85, and a CD4+ lean was seen in later expanders. Researchers report contracting CD4+ clones mostly in CM and EM, with CD8+ clones in EMRA.

The source of this sequence is a man between 18 and 29 years old who had mild COVID-19 (a few samples of this study predate the infection). Cell type and time point are not known. Sequencing was carried out using PBMCs or a T cell subset sorted from them (not recorded which). The J gene is TRBJ1-5, the V gene TRBV6-2 or TRBV6-3; a possible D gene is TRBD1 (5 bases). The CDR3 DNA follows: TGTGCCAGCAGTTACGGGCAGGGCGGTCAGCCCCAGCATTTT. It yields the protein CASSYGQGGQPQHF.